The rows below give T cell receptor beta chains drawn from one sample of a study of T-cell memory formation after mild COVID-19. TCRdb analysed the 5' RACE reads with MiXCR anew, one entry per CDR3 protein. Of over 450,000 distinct CDR3 sequences in the sample, around 21% were seen once. Sample: PBMCs or a T cell subset sorted from them (not recorded which). Receptors were obtained from an adult woman who had mild COVID-19 (a few samples of this study predate the infection). Cell type and time point are not known. Each CDR3 is given with its conserved first and last residue. The order of the fields is D gene, clone size, J gene, V gene, CDR3 protein, CDR3 DNA. The D gene is left open where the match is weak. Clone sizes are given selectively: once, few, many, or a class where the clone is expanded.

TRBD1,-,TRBJ1-3,TRBV12-3/TRBV12-4,CASSRGTAQRNTIYF,TGTGCCAGCAGCCGCGGGACAGCACAGAGAAACACCATATATTTT
TRBD2,-,TRBJ2-2,TRBV6-2/TRBV6-3,CASHYGYGRKENTGELFF,TGTGCCAGCCATTACGGGTACGGGAGGAAGGAGAACACCGGGGAGCTGTTTTTT
TRBD2,few,TRBJ2-3,TRBV4-1,CASSQGPRGGGTDTQYF,TGCGCCAGCAGCCAAGGTCCTCGCGGGGGGGGCACAGATACGCAGTATTTT
-,few,TRBJ2-2,TRBV5-1,CASSLEVSSLTGELFF,TGCGCCAGCAGCTTGGAGGTGTCTAGCCTCACCGGGGAGCTGTTTTTT
TRBD2,-,TRBJ2-1,TRBV4-1,CASSQDWASGSSYNEQFF,TGCGCCAGCAGCCAAGATTGGGCTAGCGGGAGTTCCTACAATGAGCAGTTCTTC
-,-,TRBJ2-2,TRBV11-3,CASSSGGQWNTGELFF,TGTGCCAGCAGTTCGGGGGGCCAGTGGAACACCGGGGAGCTGTTTTTT
-,-,TRBJ2-1,TRBV4-3,CASSQEWAPMVEQFF,TGCGCCAGCAGCCAAGAGTGGGCCCCGATGGTTGAGCAGTTCTTC
-,few,TRBJ2-7,TRBV7-9,CASAERSYEQYF,TGTGCCAGCGCCGAGCGCTCCTACGAGCAGTACTTC
-,-,TRBJ1-1,TRBV14,CASSPWNPTEAFF,TGTGCCAGCAGCCCCTGGAATCCCACTGAAGCTTTCTTT
-,-,TRBJ1-3,TRBV6-6,CASSYGQGPSGNTIYF,TGTGCCAGCAGTTACGGGCAGGGACCCTCTGGAAACACCATATATTTT
-,-,TRBJ2-7,TRBV5-1,CASSLEAYSYEQYF,TGCGCCAGCAGCTTAGAAGCGTATTCCTACGAGCAGTACTTC
-,few,TRBJ2-5,TRBV30,CAWSSRGFETQYF,TGTGCCTGGAGTTCCAGGGGTTTCGAGACCCAGTACTTC
TRBD1,few,TRBJ1-6,TRBV3-1,CASSGTGVANSPLHF,TGTGCCAGCAGCGGGACAGGGGTAGCTAATTCACCCCTCCACTTT
TRBD2,few,TRBJ2-1,TRBV9,CASSITSGTYNEQFF,TGTGCCAGCAGCATAACTAGCGGTACCTACAATGAGCAGTTCTTC
TRBD2,few,TRBJ2-1,TRBV12-3/TRBV12-4,CASSSRPGLAASRVDNEQFF,TGTGCCAGCAGTTCCAGACCGGGACTAGCGGCCTCTCGAGTGGACAATGAGCAGTTCTTC
-,-,TRBJ2-3,TRBV20-1,CSARTPTQRTGNF,TGCAGTGCTAGAACTCCCACCCAACGCACGGGGAATTTT
-,-,TRBJ2-2,TRBV12-3/TRBV12-4,CASSLDSIYGELFF,TGTGCCAGCAGTTTAGATAGTATCTACGGGGAGCTGTTTTTT
-,-,TRBJ2-5,TRBV12-3/TRBV12-4,CASTKTATAIGAQYF,TGTGCCAGCACAAAAACAGCTACTGCCATCGGGGCCCAGTACTTC
TRBD1,-,TRBJ2-3,TRBV12-3/TRBV12-4,CASSSRTGGYTDTQYF,TGTGCCAGCAGTTCTCGAACAGGGGGGTACACAGATACGCAGTATTTT
TRBD1,few,TRBJ2-7,TRBV5-1,CASNTGTGTYEQYF,TGCGCCAGCAACACCGGGACAGGTACCTACGAGCAGTACTTC
-,few,TRBJ2-1,TRBV14,CASSQDWGAEQFF,TGTGCCAGCAGCCAAGATTGGGGGGCTGAGCAGTTCTTC
-,-,TRBJ1-4,TRBV6-1,CASSEATGGNEKLFF,TGTGCCAGCAGTGAGGCGACGGGGGGGAATGAAAAACTGTTTTTT
TRBD1,few,TRBJ2-3,TRBV15,CATSPGTGGEVDTQYF,TGTGCCACCAGTCCCGGGACAGGGGGCGAGGTAGATACGCAGTATTTT
-,few,TRBJ1-2,TRBV9,CASSPRRAGGYTF,TGTGCCAGCAGCCCCCGCAGGGCAGGCGGCTACACCTTC
-,-,TRBJ1-2,TRBV29-1,CSVEQGNYGYTF,TGCAGCGTTGAGCAGGGGAACTATGGCTACACCTTC
-,few,TRBJ2-7,TRBV12-5,CASEHNYEQYF,TGTGCTAGTGAGCACAATTACGAGCAGTACTTC
-,few,TRBJ1-6,TRBV20-1,CSARLGPGHSPLHF,TGCAGTGCACGATTAGGTCCAGGGCATTCACCCCTCCACTTT
TRBD1,few,TRBJ2-7,TRBV28,CASSPPPGTGNTYEQYF,TGTGCCAGCAGTCCACCCCCGGGGACAGGGAACACCTACGAGCAGTACTTC
TRBD1,-,TRBJ1-1,TRBV2,CASSDVGQGARAFF,TGTGCCAGCAGTGACGTAGGACAGGGGGCGCGAGCTTTCTTT
-,few,TRBJ2-4,TRBV12-3/TRBV12-4,CASSLEYREAKNIQYF,TGTGCCAGCAGTTTAGAGTACAGGGAAGCCAAAAACATTCAGTACTTC
-,-,TRBJ2-5,TRBV18,CASSPQEETQYF,TGTGCCAGCTCACCACAGGAAGAGACCCAGTACTTC
TRBD1,-,TRBJ1-4,TRBV6-2/TRBV6-3,CASSSRTGDEKLFF,TGTGCCAGCAGCTCCCGGACAGGGGATGAAAAACTGTTTTTT
-,few,TRBJ2-1,TRBV2,CASTFLALRSPSSYNEQFF,TGTGCCAGCACATTCCTGGCCCTGAGATCTCCCAGCTCCTACAATGAGCAGTTCTTC
-,-,TRBJ1-5,TRBV4-1,CASSQDDAAHQPQHF,TGCGCCAGCAGCCAAGATGACGCGGCTCATCAGCCCCAGCATTTT
TRBD1,-,TRBJ1-4,TRBV5-4,CASSGQGAGEKLFF,TGTGCCAGCAGCGGCCAGGGGGCTGGTGAAAAACTGTTTTTT
-,few,TRBJ2-1,TRBV12-3/TRBV12-4,CASSLEEISNEQFF,TGTGCCAGCAGTTTGGAGGAGATTAGCAATGAGCAGTTCTTC